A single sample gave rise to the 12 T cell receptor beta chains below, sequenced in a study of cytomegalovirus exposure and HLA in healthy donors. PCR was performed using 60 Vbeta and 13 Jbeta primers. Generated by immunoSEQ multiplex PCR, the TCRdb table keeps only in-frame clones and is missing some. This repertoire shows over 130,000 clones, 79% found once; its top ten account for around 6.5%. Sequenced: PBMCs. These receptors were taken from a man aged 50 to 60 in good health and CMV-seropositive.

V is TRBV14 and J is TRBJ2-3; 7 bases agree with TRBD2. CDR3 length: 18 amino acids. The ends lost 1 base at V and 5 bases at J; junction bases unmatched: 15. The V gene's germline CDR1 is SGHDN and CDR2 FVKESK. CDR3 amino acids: CASSQGVLGEGSGDTQYF. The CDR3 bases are TGTGCCAGCAGCCAAGGAGTCCTAGGGGAGGGCAGTGGAGATACGCAGTATTTT.

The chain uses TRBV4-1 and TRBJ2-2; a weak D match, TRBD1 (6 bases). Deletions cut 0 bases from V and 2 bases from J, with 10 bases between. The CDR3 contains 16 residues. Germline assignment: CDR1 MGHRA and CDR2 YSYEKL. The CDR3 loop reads CASSQDPRGNTGELFF. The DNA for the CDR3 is TGCGCCAGCAGCCAAGATCCCAGGGGTAACACCGGGGAGCTGTTTTTT.

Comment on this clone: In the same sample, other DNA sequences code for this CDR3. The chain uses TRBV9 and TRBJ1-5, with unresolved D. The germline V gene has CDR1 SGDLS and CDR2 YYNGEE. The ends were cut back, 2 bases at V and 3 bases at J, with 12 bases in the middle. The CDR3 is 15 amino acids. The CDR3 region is CASSVDGINNQPQHF. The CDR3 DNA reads TGTGCCAGCAGCGTGGACGGGATCAACAATCAGCCCCAGCATTTT.

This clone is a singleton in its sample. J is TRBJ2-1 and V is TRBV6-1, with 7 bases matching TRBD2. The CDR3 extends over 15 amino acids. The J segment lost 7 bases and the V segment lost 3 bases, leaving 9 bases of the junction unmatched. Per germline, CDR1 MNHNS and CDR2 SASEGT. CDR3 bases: TGTGCCAGCAGTGATAACGGCGGGAGCGCTAATGAGCAGTTCTTC. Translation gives CASSDNGGSANEQFF.

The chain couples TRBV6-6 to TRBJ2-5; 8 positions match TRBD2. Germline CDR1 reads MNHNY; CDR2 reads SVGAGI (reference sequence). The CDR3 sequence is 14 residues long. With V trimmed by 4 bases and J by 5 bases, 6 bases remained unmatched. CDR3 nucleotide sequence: TGTGCCAGCAGTTCAGCGGGAGATCGGGAGACCCAGTACTTC. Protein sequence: CASSSAGDRETQYF.

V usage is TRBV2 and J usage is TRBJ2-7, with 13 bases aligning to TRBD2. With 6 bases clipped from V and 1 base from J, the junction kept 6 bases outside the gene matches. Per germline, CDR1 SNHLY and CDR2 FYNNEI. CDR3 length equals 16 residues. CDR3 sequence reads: CASSKGLAGVSYEQYF. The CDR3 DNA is TGTGCCAGCAGCAAAGGACTAGCGGGAGTGTCCTACGAGCAGTACTTC.

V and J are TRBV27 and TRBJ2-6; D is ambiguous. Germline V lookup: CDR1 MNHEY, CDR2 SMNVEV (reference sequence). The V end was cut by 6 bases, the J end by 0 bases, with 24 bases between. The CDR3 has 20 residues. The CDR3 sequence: CASSPFGLLAPFSGANVLTF. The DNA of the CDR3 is TGTGCCAGCAGCCCCTTTGGCCTCCTTGCCCCCTTCTCTGGGGCCAACGTCCTGACTTTC. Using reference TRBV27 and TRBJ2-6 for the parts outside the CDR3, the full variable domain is EAQVTQNPRYLITVTGKKLTVTCSQNMNHEYMSWYRQDPGLGLRQIYYSMNVEVTDKGDVPEGYKVSRKEKRNFPLILESPSPNQTSLYFCASSPFGLLAPFSGANVLTFGAGSRLTVL.

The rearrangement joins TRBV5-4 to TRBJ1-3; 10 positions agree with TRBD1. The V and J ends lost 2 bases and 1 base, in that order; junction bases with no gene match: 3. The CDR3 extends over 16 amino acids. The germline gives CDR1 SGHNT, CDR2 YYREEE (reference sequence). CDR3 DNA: TGTGCCAGCAGCTTTTGGACAGGGGGTTCTGGAAACACCATATATTTT. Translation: CASSFWTGGSGNTIYF. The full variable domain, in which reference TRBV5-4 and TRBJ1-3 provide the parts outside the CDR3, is ETGVTQSPTHLIKTRGQQVTLRCSSQSGHNTVSWYQQALGQGPQFIFQYYREEENGRGNFPPRFSGLQFPNYSSELNVNALELDDSALYLCASSFWTGGSGNTIYFGEGSWLTVV.

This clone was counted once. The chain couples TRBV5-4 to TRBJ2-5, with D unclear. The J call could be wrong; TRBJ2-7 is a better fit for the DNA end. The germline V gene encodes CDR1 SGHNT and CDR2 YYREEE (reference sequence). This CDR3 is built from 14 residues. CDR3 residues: CASSSRVSPYEQYF. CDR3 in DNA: TGTGCCAGCAGCTCCCGAGTCTCCCCCTACGAGCAGTACTTC.

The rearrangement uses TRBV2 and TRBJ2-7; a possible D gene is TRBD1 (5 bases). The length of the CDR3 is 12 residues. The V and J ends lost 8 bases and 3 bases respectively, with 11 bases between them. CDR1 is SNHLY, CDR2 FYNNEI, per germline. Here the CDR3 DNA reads TGTGCCAGCCTGTTTGACAGCTACGAGCAGTACTTC. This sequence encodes CASLFDSYEQYF. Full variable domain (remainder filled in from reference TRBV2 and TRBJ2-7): EPEVTQTPSHQVTQMGQEVILRCVPISNHLYFYWYRQILGQKVEFLVSFYNNEISEKSEIFDDQFSVERPDGSNFTLKIRSTKLEDSAMYFCASLFDSYEQYFGPGTRLTVT.

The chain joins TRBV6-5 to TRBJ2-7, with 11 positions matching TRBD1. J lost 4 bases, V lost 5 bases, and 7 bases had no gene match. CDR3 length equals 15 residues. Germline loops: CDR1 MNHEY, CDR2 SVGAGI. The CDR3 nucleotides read TGTGCCAGCAGTGGACAGGGGGCAACAAGGTACGAGCAGTACTTC. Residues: CASSGQGATRYEQYF.

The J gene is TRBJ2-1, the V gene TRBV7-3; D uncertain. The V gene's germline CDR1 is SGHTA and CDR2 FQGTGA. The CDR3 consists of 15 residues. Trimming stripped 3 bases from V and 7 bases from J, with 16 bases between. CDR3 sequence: CASSLFPTNINEQFF. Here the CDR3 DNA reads TGTGCCAGCAGCTTGTTTCCCACTAACATAAATGAGCAGTTCTTC. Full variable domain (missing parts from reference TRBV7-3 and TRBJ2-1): GAGVSQTPSNKVTEKGKYVELRCDPISGHTALYWYRQSLGQGPEFLIYFQGTGAADDSGLPNDRFFAVRPEGSVSTLKIQRTERGDSAVYLCASSLFPTNINEQFFGPGTRLTVL.